Sequencing of this T cell receptor (beta chain) was carried out in a study of shared clonotypes between healthy human individuals. Overall study: CD4 naive cells filled three plates per donor, CD4 memory three, CD8 naive two and CD8 memory one. Overall study results and limits: A generally larger estimated richness was seen in naive subsets than in memory subsets.

Profiled with immunoSEQ multiplex PCR; TCRdb holds only in-frame clones, not every one. The sample records about 680,000 clones, less than 80% being singletons. Remarks on this clone: Antigen: not known.

Between the trimmed V and J ends, which lost 4 bases and 5 bases, there was a span of 15 bases. The length of the CDR3 is 14 residues. Germline-derived CDR1 and CDR2 are SGHVS and FQNEAQ. The source material was memory CD4+ T cells sorted from blood. The subset was: CD45RA-negative fraction. This TCR came from a woman aged 30 to 39 in good health. The chain joins TRBV7-8 to TRBJ2-7; D not certain. CDR3 protein: CASSSYARRNEQYF. The CDR3 DNA reads TGTGCCAGCAGCTCGTACGCAAGAAGGAACGAGCAGTACTTC. Full variable domain (missing parts from reference TRBV7-8 and TRBJ2-7): GAGVSQSPRYKVAKRGQDVALRCDPISGHVSLFWYQQALGQGPEFLTYFQNEAQLDKSGLPSDRFFAERPEGSVSTLKIQRTQQEDSAVYLCASSSYARRNEQYFGPGTRLTVT.